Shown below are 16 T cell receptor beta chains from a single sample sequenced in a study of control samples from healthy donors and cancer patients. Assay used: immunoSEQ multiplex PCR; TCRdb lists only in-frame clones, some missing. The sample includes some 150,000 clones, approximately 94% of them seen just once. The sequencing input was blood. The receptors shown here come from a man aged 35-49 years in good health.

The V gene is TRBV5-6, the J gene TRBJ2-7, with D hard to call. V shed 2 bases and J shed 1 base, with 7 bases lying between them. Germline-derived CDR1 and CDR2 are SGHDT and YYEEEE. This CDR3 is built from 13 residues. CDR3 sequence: CASSLVSSYEQYF. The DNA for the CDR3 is TGTGCCAGCAGCTTAGTGAGTTCCTACGAGCAGTACTTC.

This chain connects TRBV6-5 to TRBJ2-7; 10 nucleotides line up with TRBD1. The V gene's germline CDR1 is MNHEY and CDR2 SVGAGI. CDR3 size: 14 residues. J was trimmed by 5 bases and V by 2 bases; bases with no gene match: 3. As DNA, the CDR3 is TGTGCCAGCAGTTACGACAGGGGGCTCGACGAGCAGTACTTC. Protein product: CASSYDRGLDEQYF.

This CDR3 reads CASTKGQGPDTQYF. The CDR3 DNA follows: TGTGCCAGCACCAAAGGACAGGGACCAGATACGCAGTATTTT. The chain couples TRBV6-5 to TRBJ2-3; 8 bases are shared with TRBD1. Unmatched junction bases numbered 7, after V lost 7 bases and J lost 4 bases. This CDR3 has 14 residues. The germline CDR1 and CDR2 sequences are MNHEY and SVGAGI.

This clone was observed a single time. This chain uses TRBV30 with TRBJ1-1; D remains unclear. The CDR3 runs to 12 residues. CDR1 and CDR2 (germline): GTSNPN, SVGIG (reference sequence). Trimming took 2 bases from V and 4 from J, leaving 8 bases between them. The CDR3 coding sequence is TGTGCCTGGAGTCCGGCCGGCACTGAAGCTTTCTTT. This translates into CAWSPAGTEAFF.

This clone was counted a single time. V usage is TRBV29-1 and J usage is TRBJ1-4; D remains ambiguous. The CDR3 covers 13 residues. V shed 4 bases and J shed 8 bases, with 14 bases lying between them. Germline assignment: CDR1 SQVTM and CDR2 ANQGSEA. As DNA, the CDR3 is TGCAGCGTTGGACTGGGGATTGCAGAAAAACTGTTTTTT. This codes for CSVGLGIAEKLFF.

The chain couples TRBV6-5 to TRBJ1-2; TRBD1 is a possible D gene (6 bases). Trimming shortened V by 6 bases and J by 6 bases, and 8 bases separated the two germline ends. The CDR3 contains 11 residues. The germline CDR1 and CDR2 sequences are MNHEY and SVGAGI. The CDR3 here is CASRAGDGYTF. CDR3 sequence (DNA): TGTGCCAGCAGGGCAGGGGATGGCTACACCTTC.

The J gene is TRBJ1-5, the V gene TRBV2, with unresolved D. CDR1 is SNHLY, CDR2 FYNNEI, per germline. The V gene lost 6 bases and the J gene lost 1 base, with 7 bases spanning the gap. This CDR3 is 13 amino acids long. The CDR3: CASRGGSNQPQHF. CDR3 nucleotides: TGTGCCAGCAGGGGTGGGAGCAATCAGCCCCAGCATTTT.

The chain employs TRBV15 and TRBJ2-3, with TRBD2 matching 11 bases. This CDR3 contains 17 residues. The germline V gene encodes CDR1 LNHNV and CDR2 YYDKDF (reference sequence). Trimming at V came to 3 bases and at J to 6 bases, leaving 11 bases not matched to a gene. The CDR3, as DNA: TGTGCCACCAGCAGTGCTATAGCGGGAGGGCTGGAGGATACGCAGTATTTT. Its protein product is CATSSAIAGGLEDTQYF.

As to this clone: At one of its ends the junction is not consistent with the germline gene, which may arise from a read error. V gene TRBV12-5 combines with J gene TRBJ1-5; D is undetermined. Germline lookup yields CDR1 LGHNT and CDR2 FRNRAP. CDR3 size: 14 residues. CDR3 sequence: CASVLDGYNQPQHF. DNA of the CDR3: TGTGCTAGTGTTTTGGACGGATACAATCAGCCCCAGCATTTT.

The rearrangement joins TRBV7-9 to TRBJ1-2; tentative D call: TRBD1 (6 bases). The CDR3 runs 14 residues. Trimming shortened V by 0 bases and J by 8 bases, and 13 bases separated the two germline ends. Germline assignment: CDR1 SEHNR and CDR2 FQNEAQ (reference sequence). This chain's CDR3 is CASSLANRDGGYTF. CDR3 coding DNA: TGTGCCAGCAGCTTAGCAAACAGGGACGGCGGCTACACCTTC.

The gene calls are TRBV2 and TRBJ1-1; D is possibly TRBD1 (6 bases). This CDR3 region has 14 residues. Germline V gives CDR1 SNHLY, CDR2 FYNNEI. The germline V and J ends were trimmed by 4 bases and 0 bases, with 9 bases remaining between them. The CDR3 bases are TGTGCCAGCAGTGGGGGGGCCCTGAACACTGAAGCTTTCTTT. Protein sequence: CASSGGALNTEAFF.

The CDR3 sequence is CASSQVSALANQPQHF. The CDR3 DNA follows: TGCGCCAGCAGCCAAGTGTCCGCGCTCGCCAATCAGCCCCAGCATTTT. This sequence joins TRBV4-1 and TRBJ1-5; D is unresolved. Trimming removed 1 base at V and 3 bases at J, with 13 bases between. The CDR3 extends over 16 amino acids. CDR1 is MGHRA, CDR2 YSYEKL, per germline.

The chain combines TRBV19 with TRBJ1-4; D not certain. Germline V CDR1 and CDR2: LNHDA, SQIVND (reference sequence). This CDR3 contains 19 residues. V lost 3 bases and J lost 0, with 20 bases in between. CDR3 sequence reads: CASSMTLQHHFATNEKLFF. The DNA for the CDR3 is TGTGCCAGTAGTATGACACTTCAACACCACTTTGCAACTAATGAAAAACTGTTTTTT.

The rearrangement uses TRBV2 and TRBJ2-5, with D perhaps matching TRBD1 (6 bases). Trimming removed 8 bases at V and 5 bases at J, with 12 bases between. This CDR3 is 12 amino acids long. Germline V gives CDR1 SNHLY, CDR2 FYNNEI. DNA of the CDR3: TGTGCCAGCCAGGGGCCGCAGGAGACCCAGTACTTC. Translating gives CASQGPQETQYF.

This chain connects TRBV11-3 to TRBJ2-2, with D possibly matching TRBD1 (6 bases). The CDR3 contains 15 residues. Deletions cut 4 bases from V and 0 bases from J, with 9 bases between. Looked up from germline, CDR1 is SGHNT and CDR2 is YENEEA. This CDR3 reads CASSYRTANTGELFF. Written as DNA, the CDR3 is TGTGCCAGCAGCTACAGGACAGCGAACACCGGGGAGCTGTTTTTT.

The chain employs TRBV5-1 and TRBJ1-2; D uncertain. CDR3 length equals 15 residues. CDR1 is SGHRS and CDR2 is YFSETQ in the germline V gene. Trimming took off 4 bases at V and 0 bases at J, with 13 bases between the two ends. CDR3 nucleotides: TGCGCCAGCAGCCCCTCATCTGCCGCTAACTATGGCTACACCTTC. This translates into CASSPSSAANYGYTF. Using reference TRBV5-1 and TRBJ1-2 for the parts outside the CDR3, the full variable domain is KAGVTQTPRYLIKTRGQQVTLSCSPISGHRSVSWYQQTPGQGLQFLFEYFSETQRNKGNFPGRFSGRQFSNSRSEMNVSTLELGDSALYLCASSPSSAANYGYTFGSGTRLTVV.